This TCR beta chain was sequenced in a study of identical twins. Study conclusions and caveats: An excess of low generation probability was shown by twin-shared out-of-frame alpha sequences. With beta out-of-frame sequences, excess sharing by twins was weaker. Modeled out-of-frame TCR alpha sharing in monozygotic twins fell below observed levels.

Template switching added a universal primer binding site, and final cDNA carried unique molecular identifiers. TCRdb used MiXCR to reprocess the 5' RACE reads, holding one entry per CDR3 protein. The table has some 1,600,000 distinct CDR3 sequences, about 30% seen once. This clonotype was seen a few times. Its antigen remains unknown. Germline-derived CDR1 and CDR2 are SNHLY and FYNNEI. With 5 bases clipped from V and 4 bases from J, the junction kept 4 bases outside the gene matches. The CDR3 is 13 residues long. V gene TRBV2 combines with J gene TRBJ1-1; 7 bases are a match to TRBD1. The specimen was cord blood. The clonotype was recovered from a newborn girl in good health. CDR3 coding DNA: TGTGCCAGCAGTAAACGACAGGGCACTGAAGCTTTCTTT. This sequence encodes CASSKRQGTEAFF.